This T cell receptor (beta chain) was observed in a study of T cells in Graves' hyperthyroidism and ophthalmopathy. There are a few counts of this clonotype. Its matching antigen is unknown. This CDR3 is 15 amino acids long. After removal of 1 base from V and 5 bases from J, the junction contained 7 bases not matched to a gene. Germline values: CDR1 MNHEY, CDR2 SVGAGI. This sample holds PBMCs from under 11 ml fresh peripheral blood. Study outcomes and limitations: The model foresaw ophthalmopathy a median 6.5 months prior to onset.

The TCR beta CDR3 regions underwent amplification using RNA transcripts as the source. TCR CDR3 regions were first amplified by RT-PCR with HTBI primers. From the multiplex PCR reads, TCRdb called clonotypes with MiXCR, one entry per CDR3 protein. The sample carries 600,000 to 650,000 distinct CDR3 sequences, around 21% recorded once. Sample: blood. This TCR was recovered from a man aged 30 to 39 with Graves' ophthalmopathy. The chain uses TRBV6-5 and TRBJ1-1; TRBD1 matches at 7 bases. The CDR3 here is CASSYYDRVKTEAFF. The CDR3 bases are TGTGCCAGCAGTTACTATGACAGGGTAAAGACTGAAGCTTTCTTT.